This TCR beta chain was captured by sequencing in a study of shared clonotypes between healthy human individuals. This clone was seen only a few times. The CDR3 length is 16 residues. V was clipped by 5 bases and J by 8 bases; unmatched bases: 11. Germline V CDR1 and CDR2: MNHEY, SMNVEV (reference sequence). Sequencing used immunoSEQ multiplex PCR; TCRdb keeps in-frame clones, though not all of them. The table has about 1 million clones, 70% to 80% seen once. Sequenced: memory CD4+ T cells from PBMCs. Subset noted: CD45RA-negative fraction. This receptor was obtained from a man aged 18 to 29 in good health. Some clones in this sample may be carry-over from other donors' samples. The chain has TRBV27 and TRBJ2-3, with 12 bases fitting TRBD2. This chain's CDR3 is CASSRLAGVVVGTQYF. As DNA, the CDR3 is TGTGCCAGCAGTAGACTAGCGGGAGTGGTTGTTGGTACGCAGTATTTT.